This T cell receptor (beta chain) was retrieved from a study of T cell responses to AZD1222 COVID-19 vaccine. About this clone itself: Its antigen is not known.

Germline trimming cut 5 bases from V and 5 bases from J; bases unmatched to any gene: 8. Looked up from germline, CDR1 is SEHNR and CDR2 is FQNEAQ (reference sequence). The CDR3 length is 14 residues. Notes on the study in general: In all cases, repertoires were sampled only after the peak T cell response. Spike-specific TCR breadth and depth grew following two AZD1222 doses.

Data came from immunoSEQ multiplex PCR; TCRdb stores just in-frame clones and leaves some out. The repertoire holds 60,000 to 75,000 clones, about 85% seen once, with about 19% in the top ten. The chain uses TRBV7-9 and TRBJ1-1; 7 bases align to TRBD1. The specimen comprised peripheral blood, sampled on day 0 of AZD1222 vaccination. This receptor was taken from an adult in good health. Here the CDR3 DNA reads TGTGCCAGCAGCCCGACAGGGCCCTTGACTGAAGCTTTCTTT. Protein: CASSPTGPLTEAFF.